Listed below are T cell receptor beta chains from one sample, sequenced in a study of PD-L1 blockade in urothelial cancer. Using immunoSEQ multiplex PCR, the repertoire was profiled, and TCRdb retains in-frame clones only, with some absent. This table has 23,000 or so clones, approximately 81% appearing once. The starting material was PBMCs, obtained around atezolizumab (anti-PD-L1) treatment. Source of these receptors: an older man with urothelial cancer. CDR3s include the opening cysteine and the closing phenylalanine or tryptophan. The D gene is left open where the match is weak. Some rows have no size entry. The others give once, few or many, or a class for an expanded clone.

D | J | V | size | DNA | CDR3
TRBD1 | TRBJ1-1 | TRBV19 | - | TGTGCCAGTAGTATACTACAGGGGGCGTCGACGGGGAACACTGAAGCTTTCTTT | CASSILQGASTGNTEAFF
- | TRBJ2-1 | TRBV27 | - | TGTGCCAGCAGTTTTGGGACTGGGTTAGAGTTCTTC | CASSFGTGLEFF
- | TRBJ2-5 | TRBV5-6 | - | TGTGCCAGCAGCTTGTCAGGGCACCACCAAGAGACCCAGTACTTC | CASSLSGHHQETQYF
- | TRBJ1-3 | TRBV28 | - | TGTGCCAGCAGTTTGGCCCTAGCGTCTGGAAACACCATATATTTT | CASSLALASGNTIYF
TRBD1 | TRBJ1-2 | TRBV28 | - | TGTGCCAGCAGTGCCCCCACGAGCAGGGGGGACGCTTCTGGCTACACCTTC | CASSAPTSRGDASGYTF
TRBD2 | TRBJ2-3 | TRBV9 | - | TGTGCCAGCACGGGAGGCTCTAGCGACCGCACAGATACGCAGTATTTT | CASTGGSSDRTDTQYF
- | TRBJ2-1 | TRBV5-4 | - | TGTGCCAGCAGCTTTGGGGGGAATGAGCAGTTCTTC | CASSFGGNEQFF
- | TRBJ1-2 | TRBV20-1 | - | TGCAGTGCTCTGGACAGCTATGGCTACACCTTC | CSALDSYGYTF
TRBD1 | TRBJ1-3 | TRBV7-9 | - | TGTGCCAGCAGGTCCACAGGGGTAGGAAACACCATATATTTT | CASRSTGVGNTIYF
TRBD2 | TRBJ2-1 | TRBV4-2 | - | TGTGCCAGCAGCCAAGATCCCGCGGGAGGCCGGCGAGAGCAGTTCTTC | CASSQDPAGGRREQFF
- | TRBJ2-1 | TRBV7-9 | - | TGTGCCAGCACTCCCGAAGCGGACCCTTACAATGAGCAGTTCTTC | CASTPEADPYNEQFF
TRBD1 | TRBJ2-7 | TRBV5-6 | few | TGTGCCAGCAGCTACTCCGGGACAGGGAGGAACGAGCAGTACTTC | CASSYSGTGRNEQYF
TRBD1 | TRBJ1-5 | TRBV19 | - | TGTGCCAGTAGTATGCAGGGGGATCAGCCCCAGCATTTT | CASSMQGDQPQHF
- | TRBJ2-7 | TRBV7-9 | - | TGTGCCAGCAGCGGGGACTTACGCTCCTACGAGCAGTACTTC | CASSGDLRSYEQYF
- | TRBJ1-5 | TRBV11-2 | once | TGTGCCAGCAGCTTAAGGGGGAACAGCAATCAGCCCCAGCATTTT | CASSLRGNSNQPQHF
TRBD1 | TRBJ1-1 | TRBV6-4 | - | TGTGCCAGCAAAGGACAGGGGGGTGGTAACACTGAAGCTTTCTTT | CASKGQGGGNTEAFF
- | TRBJ1-2 | TRBV10-3 | - | TGTGCCATCAGTGAGTCAGGCGGAGCGGATGGCTACACCTTC | CAISESGGADGYTF
TRBD1 | TRBJ1-2 | TRBV6-4 | - | TGTGCCAGCAGTGACTCGAACAGGGGAAGGGACTATGGCTACACCTTC | CASSDSNRGRDYGYTF
- | TRBJ1-4 | TRBV18 | - | TGTGCCAGCTCACCTCAGGGAAATGAGCCTAATGAAAAACTGTTTTTT | CASSPQGNEPNEKLFF
- | TRBJ2-1 | TRBV7-2 | few | TGTGCCAGCAGCCCGCAGGGGGCGGGAGGGCGGAATGAGCAGTTCTTC | CASSPQGAGGRNEQFF
TRBD2 | TRBJ2-3 | TRBV5-6 | - | TGTGCCAGCAGCTTCCTGAAAACTAGCGGGGGCTCAGATACGCAGTATTTT | CASSFLKTSGGSDTQYF
- | TRBJ2-2 | TRBV6-4 | - | TGTGCCAGCAGTCTGACAGGCACGTCCGGGGAGCTGTTTTTT | CASSLTGTSGELFF
TRBD2 | TRBJ2-7 | TRBV7-2 | - | TGTGCCAGCCACCCCCGCGGGAGTCCCCACGAGCAGTACTTC | CASHPRGSPHEQYF
- | TRBJ2-3 | TRBV7-2 | - | TGTGCCAGCAGCTTAGCACCGGTAGGAGGAGCAGATACGCAGTATTTT | CASSLAPVGGADTQYF
TRBD2 | TRBJ2-1 | TRBV27 | - | TGTGCCAGCAGTTTCTCCCGGACTAGCGCCGGCAATGAGCAGTTCTTC | CASSFSRTSAGNEQFF
TRBD2 | TRBJ2-1 | TRBV4-3 | - | TGCGCCAGCAGCCAAGATCATCCGGGAGGCAATGAGCAGTTCTTC | CASSQDHPGGNEQFF
- | TRBJ1-2 | TRBV7-3 | - | TGTGCCAGCAGTGAAGGGGACAACTCCCCCGATGGCTACACCTTC | CASSEGDNSPDGYTF
- | TRBJ1-5 | TRBV27 | - | TGTGCCAGCAGTTTCTACGGGGAACAGCCCCAGCATTTT | CASSFYGEQPQHF
TRBD2 | TRBJ2-2 | TRBV19 | - | TGTGCCAGTAGTACCCGGGGGGTTGGGAAGAACACCGGGGAGCTGTTTTTT | CASSTRGVGKNTGELFF
TRBD1 | TRBJ2-7 | TRBV7-6 | - | TGTGCCAGCAGCTTGCAGGGGGCGCGGTATAGCCACGAGCAGTACTTC | CASSLQGARYSHEQYF
- | TRBJ2-7 | TRBV4-1 | - | TGCGCCAGCAGCCCCGACAGCAAGATTTCCTACGAGCAGTACTTC | CASSPDSKISYEQYF
TRBD1 | TRBJ2-7 | TRBV9 | - | TGTGCCAGCAGCGTATCCTGGACAGGGGCCCACGAGCAGTACTTC | CASSVSWTGAHEQYF
TRBD1 | TRBJ2-7 | TRBV7-2 | - | TGTGCCAGCAGCTGGGGACAGGGCCTTTACGAGCAGTACTTC | CASSWGQGLYEQYF
TRBD2 | TRBJ2-7 | TRBV9 | medium-sized | TGTGCCAGCAGCCCCCTAGCGGGAGGTGCCTACGAGCAGTACTTC | CASSPLAGGAYEQYF
TRBD2 | TRBJ2-1 | TRBV14 | - | TGTGCCAGCAGTCTGACTAGCGGCCGTCCAACCTACAATGAGCAGTTCTTC | CASSLTSGRPTYNEQFF
- | TRBJ1-2 | TRBV5-5 | - | TGTGCCAGCAGCTTTGACAGAGCTAACTATGGCTACACCTTC | CASSFDRANYGYTF
- | TRBJ2-5 | TRBV11-3 | - | TGTGCCAGCAGCTTAGCGGGTATTACGGCAGAGACCCAGTACTTC | CASSLAGITAETQYF
TRBD2 | TRBJ2-7 | TRBV6-6 | once | TGTGCCAGCAGTTTGGGACTAGCAAACGAGCAGTACTTC | CASSLGLANEQYF
TRBD2 | TRBJ2-5 | TRBV10-3 | - | TGTGCCATCAGTGAGTTAGCGGGAGAGGTTGGAGAGACCCAGTACTTC | CAISELAGEVGETQYF
- | TRBJ2-1 | TRBV18 | - | TGTGCCAGCTCACCGGACTACGAGCAGTTCTTC | CASSPDYEQFF
- | TRBJ2-2 | TRBV7-9 | - | TGTGCCAGCAGCTTAATAGGGGAAGGCGGGGAGCTGTTTTTT | CASSLIGEGGELFF
- | TRBJ2-7 | TRBV6-1 | - | TGTGCCAGCAGTGTCCAATACGAGCAGTACTTC | CASSVQYEQYF
- | TRBJ2-5 | TRBV2 | - | TGTGCCAGCAGTGAAAGGAGGAACCAAGAGACCCAGTACTTC | CASSERRNQETQYF